Following are 24 T cell receptor beta chains from one sample sequenced in a study of patients and donors after allogeneic stem cell transplantation (dated by TCRdb to about 2020). Libraries were constructed by RT-PCR. Sequencing instrument: NextSeq 550. TCRdb applied fastp at Q25 and MiXCR to the public reads, then kept only in-frame beta chains. Every distinct CDR3 protein forms one entry, paired with its most common genes and DNA. This sample holds 200,000 to 250,000 distinct CDR3 sequences; less than 15% were observed only once. Jointly, the top ten make up under 14% of the sample. The sample was blood, either unsorted or a sorted T cell fraction (not recorded which). The origin of the receptors is a human donor who was either an allogeneic HSCT recipient or a stem cell or donor lymphocyte infusion donor (not recorded which). It is not recorded whose cells these are; they may come from a transplant donor.

This chain uses TRBV3-1 with TRBJ1-2, with D hard to call. CDR3 size: 15 residues. V lost 1 base and J lost 3, with 12 bases in between. Germline-derived CDR1 and CDR2 are LGHDT and YNNKEL (reference sequence). CDR3 protein: CASSQGGFPDYGYTF. DNA for the CDR3: TGTGCCAGCAGCCAAGGAGGGTTCCCTGACTATGGCTACACCTTC.

This clonotype was counted ten times or more. The rearrangement links TRBV20-1 to TRBJ1-5, with D uncertain. The CDR3 has 14 amino acids. With 1 base removed from V and 6 bases from J, the gap between germline ends came to 13 bases. Germline V gene data show CDR1 as DFQATT and CDR2 as SNEGSKA (reference sequence). The CDR3 DNA reads TGCAGTGCTAGAGGAGTAGACCTAGGTCAGCCCCAGCATTTT. Translating it yields CSARGVDLGQPQHF.

This clonotype has a handful of counts. The chain has TRBV25-1 and TRBJ2-7; no clear D. Trimming removed 1 base from V and 0 bases from J, with 4 bases in between. This CDR3 comprises 13 residues. Germline CDR1 MGHDK, CDR2 SYGVNS. The CDR3 region has the DNA TGTGCCAGCAGTGAATTGGACTCCTACGAGCAGTACTTC. Residues: CASSELDSYEQYF.

There are a few counts of this clonotype. The V call is TRBV20-1, the J call TRBJ1-4, with D uncertain. CDR3 length: 13 amino acids. Germline lookup yields CDR1 DFQATT and CDR2 SNEGSKA (reference sequence). V lost 3 bases, J lost 2 bases, and 7 bases lay in between. CDR3 residues: CSASPPTNEKLFF. The CDR3 DNA follows: TGCAGTGCTAGTCCCCCGACTAATGAAAAACTGTTTTTT.

This clonotype was picked up many times. V gene TRBV5-1 combines with J gene TRBJ2-2; D remains unclear. In germline, CDR1 is SGHRS, CDR2 YFSETQ. The CDR3 consists of 14 residues. V lost 6 bases and J lost 3, with 12 bases in between. The CDR3 reads CASNADTYTGELFF. The CDR3 nucleotides read TGCGCCAGCAACGCCGACACGTACACCGGGGAGCTGTTTTTT.

The rearrangement links TRBV12-3 or TRBV12-4 to TRBJ1-2; the D is unclear. V was pared by 5 bases and J by 7 bases, with 17 bases between. The CDR3 sequence is 14 residues long. CDR3 sequence: CASSPQRGYGGYTF. For the CDR3, the DNA is TGTGCCAGCAGTCCCCAGCGCGGTTACGGTGGCTACACCTTC.

This clonotype has more than one count but fewer than ten. The rearrangement uses TRBV4-2 and TRBJ1-4; weak D call: TRBD1 (6 bases). Germline loops: CDR1 LGHNA, CDR2 YNFKEQ. Trimming took off 0 bases at V and 3 bases at J, with 17 bases between the two ends. The CDR3 totals 18 residues. The CDR3 protein is CASSQDPWGREANEKLFF. The CDR3 DNA reads as TGTGCCAGCAGCCAAGATCCGTGGGGGCGTGAGGCTAATGAAAAACTGTTTTTT.

This chain uses TRBV7-2 with TRBJ1-2, with TRBD1 identical over 9 bases. Trimming cost V 1 base and J 6 bases; bases outside gene matches: 3. CDR3 length: 14 amino acids. Germline CDR1 reads SGHTA; CDR2 reads FQGNSA. The CDR3 loop is CASSLGGQGNGYTF. The CDR3 nucleotides read TGTGCCAGCAGCTTAGGGGGACAGGGCAATGGCTACACCTTC.

The chain combines TRBV5-1 with TRBJ2-1; TRBD2 matches 9 bases. Losses at the gene ends were 4 bases for V and 4 bases for J; bases not matched to a gene: 6. The CDR3 sequence is 15 residues long. Germline CDR1 and CDR2: SGHRS and YFSETQ. CDR3 DNA: TGCGCCAGCAGCGAGACTAGCGGAACATACAATGAGCAGTTCTTC. It yields the protein CASSETSGTYNEQFF. Full variable domain (rest looked up from reference TRBV5-1 and TRBJ2-1): KAGVTQTPRYLIKTRGQQVTLSCSPISGHRSVSWYQQTPGQGLQFLFEYFSETQRNKGNFPGRFSGRQFSNSRSEMNVSTLELGDSALYLCASSETSGTYNEQFFGPGTRLTVL.

In its sample, this clonotype was seen many times. The rearrangement links TRBV3-1 to TRBJ2-1; 8 bases align to TRBD2. This CDR3 comprises 18 residues. The germline CDR1 and CDR2 sequences are LGHDT and YNNKEL (reference sequence). V shed 1 base, J shed 1 base, and the junction held 9 bases outside the gene matches. CDR3 sequence (DNA): TGTGCCAGCAGCCAAGTTCGGGAGGGCCTTTTGTCCTACAATGAGCAGTTCTTC. The encoded protein is CASSQVREGLLSYNEQFF.

The rearrangement links TRBV27 to TRBJ1-2; possible D gene TRBD1, 6 bases. CDR3 length: 15 residues. Germline V CDR1 and CDR2: MNHEY, SMNVEV (reference sequence). Between the trimmed V and J ends, which lost 6 bases and 7 bases, there was a span of 21 bases. The DNA for the CDR3 is TGTGCCAGCAGAACCGTAACAGGGCGGGGTGGTGGCTACACCTTC. Translating it yields CASRTVTGRGGGYTF.

The chain combines TRBV5-1 with TRBJ2-1, with D possibly TRBD2 on 5 matching bases. Between the trimmed V and J ends, which lost 0 bases and 9 bases, there was a span of 16 bases. Germline V gives CDR1 SGHRS, CDR2 YFSETQ. The CDR3 extends over 15 amino acids. The CDR3 loop reads CASSLAGEQYSEQFF. In nucleotides, the CDR3 is TGCGCCAGCAGCTTGGCCGGGGAGCAATATAGTGAGCAGTTCTTC.

This clonotype turned up a few times. The chain employs TRBV4-1 and TRBJ1-4; no reliable D call. Germline CDR1 reads MGHRA; CDR2 reads YSYEKL. CDR3 length: 13 amino acids. Trimming shortened V by 3 bases and J by 5 bases, and 7 bases separated the two germline ends. CDR3 residues: CASSHQKNEKLFF. Written as DNA, the CDR3 is TGCGCCAGCAGCCATCAAAAAAATGAAAAACTGTTTTTT.

This clonotype has only a few counts. V and J are TRBV7-8 and TRBJ1-6; D gene unclear. Germline assignment: CDR1 SGHVS and CDR2 FQNEAQ. CDR3 length: 14 residues. Trimming stripped 1 base from V and 9 bases from J, with 10 bases between. CDR3: CASSLGVLGSPLHF. CDR3 bases: TGTGCCAGCAGCTTAGGGGTTTTAGGTTCACCCCTCCACTTT.

This clonotype was seen repeatedly, ten times or more. The chain recombines TRBV5-6 with TRBJ1-1, with 12 bases fitting TRBD1. The junction had 6 bases not matched to a gene; V was cut back by 2 bases and J by 4 bases. CDR3 length equals 16 residues. The germline CDR1 and CDR2 sequences are SGHDT and YYEEEE. The CDR3 DNA is TGTGCCAGCAGCTTTGGGACAGGGGGCCACGGCACTGAAGCTTTCTTT. The encoded protein is CASSFGTGGHGTEAFF.

This clonotype was counted between two and nine times. The chain links TRBV4-3 to TRBJ2-3; D unresolved. The CDR3 is 13 residues long. Trimming left V 1 base short and J 7 bases short, with 9 bases between. Germline-derived CDR1 and CDR2 are LGHNA and YSLEER. The CDR3 spells CASSQGLRNTQYF. CDR3 nucleotides: TGCGCCAGCAGCCAAGGTCTCCGGAATACGCAGTATTTT.

The gene calls are TRBV24-1 and TRBJ2-5, with D perhaps being TRBD1 or TRBD2 (6 bases each). The CDR3 length is 19 residues. V was trimmed by 1 base and J by 5 bases, leaving 25 bases between them. The germline V gene has CDR1 KGHDR and CDR2 SFDVKD. The CDR3 spells CATSDLGGHGGARRETQYF. In nucleotides, the CDR3 is TGTGCCACCAGTGATTTAGGGGGGCATGGCGGGGCCCGACGGGAGACCCAGTACTTC.

This clonotype was observed a few times. This chain uses TRBV15 with TRBJ2-1; 10 positions agree with TRBD1. In germline, CDR1 is LNHNV, CDR2 YYDKDF (reference sequence). V shed 4 bases, J shed 12 bases, and the junction held 6 bases outside the gene matches. This CDR3 contains 13 residues. CDR3: CATSTSRDRGQFF. The CDR3 DNA is TGTGCCACCAGCACCTCCCGGGACAGGGGGCAGTTCTTC.

This clonotype has more than one count but fewer than ten. J is TRBJ2-7 and V is TRBV7-8; D is undetermined. Per germline, CDR1 SGHVS and CDR2 FQNEAQ. The CDR3 length is 13 residues. Trimming shortened V by 5 bases and J by 5 bases, and 13 bases separated the two germline ends. The CDR3 bases are TGTGCCAGCAGCCCGCCCCCCGCCGACGAGCAGTACTTC. The encoded protein is CASSPPPADEQYF.

The genes are TRBV3-1 and TRBJ1-1; the D gene is possibly TRBD1 (6 bases). CDR1 and CDR2 from the germline V gene are LGHDT and YNNKEL (reference sequence). The CDR3 sequence is 15 residues long. V was shortened by 4 bases and J by 6 bases, with 18 bases between the two germline ends. In nucleotides, the CDR3 is TGTGCCAGCAGCCCTTGGAGGACAGCGGTGTCTGAAGCTTTCTTT. Its translation: CASSPWRTAVSEAFF.

This clonotype was seen more than once but under ten times. V and J are TRBV11-2 and TRBJ2-1; D is possibly TRBD2 (5 bases). Germline assignment: CDR1 SGHAT and CDR2 FQNNGV. This CDR3 has 14 residues. The V and J ends lost 5 bases and 9 bases respectively, with 17 bases between them. The CDR3 region is CASSPYGLSGEQFF. Written as DNA, the CDR3 is TGTGCCAGCAGCCCTTACGGACTCAGTGGTGAGCAGTTCTTC. The full variable domain, completed using reference TRBV11-2 and TRBJ2-1, is EAGVAQSPRYKIIEKRQSVAFWCNPISGHATLYWYQQILGQGPKLLIQFQNNGVVDDSQLPKDRFSAERLKGVDSTLKIQPAKLEDSAVYLCASSPYGLSGEQFFGPGTRLTVL.

This clonotype was recorded at least ten times. The V and J genes are TRBV6-5 and TRBJ2-7; 11 bases align to TRBD1. The CDR3 runs 15 residues. The J segment lost 4 bases and the V segment lost 4 bases, leaving 6 bases of the junction unmatched. From germline, CDR1 is MNHEY and CDR2 SVGAGI. In DNA form, the CDR3 reads TGTGCCAGCAGTTCCCCGGGACAGGGGGTATACGAGCAGTACTTC. Protein: CASSSPGQGVYEQYF.

This clonotype has just a few counts. The V and J genes are TRBV12-3 or TRBV12-4 and TRBJ2-3, with D perhaps assigned TRBD1 or TRBD2 (6 bases each). The ends were cut back, 3 bases at V and 1 base at J, with 11 bases in the middle. The CDR3 covers 15 residues. CDR3 coding DNA: TGTGCCAGCAGTTTTAACGGGGGCCGCACAGATACGCAGTATTTT. Translation: CASSFNGGRTDTQYF.

This clonotype was counted many times. V gene TRBV20-1 combines with J gene TRBJ2-3, with unresolved D. V was clipped by 0 bases and J by 2 bases, with 6 bases between them. The germline gives CDR1 DFQATT, CDR2 SNEGSKA (reference sequence). CDR3 length equals 13 residues. The CDR3 sequence is CSAREGNTDTQYF. The CDR3 DNA reads TGCAGTGCTAGAGAGGGGAACACAGATACGCAGTATTTT.